This T cell receptor (beta chain) was retrieved from a study of CD8 T cells in Susac syndrome. RNA was extracted with the RNeasy kit, and a quantity of 0.5 to 1 ug was reverse transcribed using random hexamers. Coverage of TCR beta CDR3 amplification by immunoSEQ multiplex PCR extended to 54 Vbeta and 13 Jbeta. One entry per CDR3 protein, called by TCRdb with MiXCR from the immunoSEQ multiplex PCR reads. This sample yields a few hundred thousand distinct CDR3 sequences, of which nearly 97% are seen a single time; 0.095% belongs to the top ten. Trimming took off 4 bases at V and 6 bases at J, with 11 bases between the two ends. The CDR3 covers 13 residues. CDR1 is MNHEY, CDR2 SMNVEV, per germline (reference sequence). The authors carried out high-throughput sequencing of TCR beta. They applied it to CD8+ and CD4+ T cells obtained from blood. The multiple sclerosis controls, all treatment-naive patients, had relapsing-remitting disease that was stable or active. CD8+ and CD4+ T cells were negatively isolated; TEMRA cells were FACS-enriched.

The V gene is TRBV27, the J gene TRBJ2-3; no definite D call. Material: CD4+ T cells from PBMCs. The receptor was isolated from a human donor with multiple sclerosis. The CDR3 DNA follows: TGTGCCAGCAGTTATGCCCCCGGGGATACGCAGTATTTT. Its protein product is CASSYAPGDTQYF.